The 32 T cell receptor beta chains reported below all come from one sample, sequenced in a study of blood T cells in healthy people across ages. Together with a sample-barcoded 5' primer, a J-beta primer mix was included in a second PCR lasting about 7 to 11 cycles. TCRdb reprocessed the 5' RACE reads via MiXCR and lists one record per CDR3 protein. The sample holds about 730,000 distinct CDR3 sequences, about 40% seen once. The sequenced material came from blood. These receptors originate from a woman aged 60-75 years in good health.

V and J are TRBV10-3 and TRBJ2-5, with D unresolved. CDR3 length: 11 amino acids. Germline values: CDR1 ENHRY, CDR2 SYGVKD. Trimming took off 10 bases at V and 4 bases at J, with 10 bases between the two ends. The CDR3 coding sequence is TGTGCCAGCAAGGCGGCAGAGACCCAGTACTTC. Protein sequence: CASKAAETQYF.

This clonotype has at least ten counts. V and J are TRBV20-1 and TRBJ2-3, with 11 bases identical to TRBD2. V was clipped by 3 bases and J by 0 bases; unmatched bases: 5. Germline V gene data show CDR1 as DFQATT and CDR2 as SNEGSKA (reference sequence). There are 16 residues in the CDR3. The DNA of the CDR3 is TGCAGTGCTAGGACCGGGACTAGCGGTAGCACAGATACGCAGTATTTT. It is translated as CSARTGTSGSTDTQYF.

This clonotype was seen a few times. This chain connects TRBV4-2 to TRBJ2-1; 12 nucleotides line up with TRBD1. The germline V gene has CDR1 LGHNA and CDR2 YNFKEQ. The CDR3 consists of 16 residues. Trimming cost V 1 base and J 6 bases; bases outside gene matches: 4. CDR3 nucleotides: TGTGCCAGCAGCCAAGGCGGGACAGGGGGCTTCAATGAGCAGTTCTTC. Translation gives CASSQGGTGGFNEQFF.

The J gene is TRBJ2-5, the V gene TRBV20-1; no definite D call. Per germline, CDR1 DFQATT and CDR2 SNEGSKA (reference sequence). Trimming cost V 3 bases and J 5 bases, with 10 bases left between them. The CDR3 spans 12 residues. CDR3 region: CSASVLGETQYF. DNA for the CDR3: TGCAGTGCTAGTGTATTGGGGGAGACCCAGTACTTC.

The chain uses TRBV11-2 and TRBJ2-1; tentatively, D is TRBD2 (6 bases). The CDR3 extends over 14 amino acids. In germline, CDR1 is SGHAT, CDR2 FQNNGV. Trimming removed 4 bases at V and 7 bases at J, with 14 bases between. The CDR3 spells CASSSRTGRNEQFF. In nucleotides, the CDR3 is TGTGCCAGCAGCTCGCGGACTGGGAGGAATGAGCAGTTCTTC.

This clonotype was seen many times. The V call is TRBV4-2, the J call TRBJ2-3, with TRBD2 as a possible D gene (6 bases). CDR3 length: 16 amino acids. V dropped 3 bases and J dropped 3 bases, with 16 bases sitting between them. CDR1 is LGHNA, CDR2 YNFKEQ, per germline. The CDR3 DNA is TGTGCCAGCAGCCAGCCGGACCGGGCGGGAACAGATACGCAGTATTTT. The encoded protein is CASSQPDRAGTDTQYF.

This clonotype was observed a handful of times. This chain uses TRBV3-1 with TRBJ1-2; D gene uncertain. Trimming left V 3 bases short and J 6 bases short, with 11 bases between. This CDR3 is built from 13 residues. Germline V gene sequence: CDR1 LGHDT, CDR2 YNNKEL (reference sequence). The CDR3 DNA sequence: TGTGCCAGCAGCCAGGTAGGGCCTCATGGCTACACCTTC. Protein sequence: CASSQVGPHGYTF.

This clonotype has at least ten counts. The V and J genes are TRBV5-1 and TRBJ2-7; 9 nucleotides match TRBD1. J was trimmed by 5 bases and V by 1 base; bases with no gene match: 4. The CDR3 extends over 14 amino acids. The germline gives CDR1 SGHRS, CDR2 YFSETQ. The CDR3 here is CASSLRTGDHEQYF. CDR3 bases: TGCGCCAGCAGCTTGAGGACAGGGGACCACGAGCAGTACTTC.

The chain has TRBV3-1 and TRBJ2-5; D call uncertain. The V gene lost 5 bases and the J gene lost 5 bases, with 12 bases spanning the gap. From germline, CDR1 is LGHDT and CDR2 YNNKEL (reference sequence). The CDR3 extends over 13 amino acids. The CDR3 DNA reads TGTGCCAGCAGCGCCGCTGGGTACGAGACCCAGTACTTC. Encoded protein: CASSAAGYETQYF.

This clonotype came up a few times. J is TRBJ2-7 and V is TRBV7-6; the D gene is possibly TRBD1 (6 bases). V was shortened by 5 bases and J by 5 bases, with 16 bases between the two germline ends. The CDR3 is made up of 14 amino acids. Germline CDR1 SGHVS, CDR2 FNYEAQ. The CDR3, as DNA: TGTGCCAGCAGCCAATGGACAGAAGTGGACGAGCAGTACTTC. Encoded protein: CASSQWTEVDEQYF.

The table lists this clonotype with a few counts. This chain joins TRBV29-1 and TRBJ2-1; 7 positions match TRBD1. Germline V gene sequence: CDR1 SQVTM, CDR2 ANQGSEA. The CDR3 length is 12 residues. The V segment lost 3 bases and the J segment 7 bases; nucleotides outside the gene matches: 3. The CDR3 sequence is CSVESGGNEQFF. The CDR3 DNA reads TGCAGCGTTGAGTCAGGGGGAAATGAGCAGTTCTTC.

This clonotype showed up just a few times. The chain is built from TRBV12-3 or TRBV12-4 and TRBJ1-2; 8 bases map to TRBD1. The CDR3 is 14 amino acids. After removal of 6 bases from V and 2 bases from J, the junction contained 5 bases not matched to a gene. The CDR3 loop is CASRRTGQNYGYTF. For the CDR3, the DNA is TGTGCCAGCAGACGGACAGGGCAGAACTATGGCTACACCTTC.

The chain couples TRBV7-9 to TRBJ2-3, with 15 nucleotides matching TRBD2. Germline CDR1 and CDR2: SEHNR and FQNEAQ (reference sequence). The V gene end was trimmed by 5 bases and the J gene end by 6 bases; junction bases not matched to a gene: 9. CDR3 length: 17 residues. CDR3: CASSPWTSGRAGDTQYF. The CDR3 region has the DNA TGTGCCAGCAGCCCCTGGACTAGCGGGAGGGCCGGGGATACGCAGTATTTT.

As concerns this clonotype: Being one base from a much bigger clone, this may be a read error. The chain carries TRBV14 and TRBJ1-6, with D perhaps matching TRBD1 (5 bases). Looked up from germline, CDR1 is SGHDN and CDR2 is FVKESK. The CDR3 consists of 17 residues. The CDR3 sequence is CASSQGGARGYNSPPHF. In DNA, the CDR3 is TGTGCCAGCAGCCAAGGAGGGGCGCGAGGATATAATTCACCCCCCCACTTT. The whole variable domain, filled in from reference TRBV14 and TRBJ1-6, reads EAGVTQFPSHSVIEKGQTVTLRCDPISGHDNLYWYRRVMGKEIKFLLHFVKESKQDESGMPNNRFLAERTGGTYSTLKVQPAELEDSGVYFCASSQGGARGYNSPPHFGNGTRLTVT.

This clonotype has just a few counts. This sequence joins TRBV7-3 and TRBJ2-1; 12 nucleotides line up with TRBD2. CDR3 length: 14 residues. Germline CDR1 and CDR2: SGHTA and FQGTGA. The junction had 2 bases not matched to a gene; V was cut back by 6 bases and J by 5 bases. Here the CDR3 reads CASRRTSGDNEQFF. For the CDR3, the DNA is TGTGCCAGCAGGAGGACTAGCGGGGACAATGAGCAGTTCTTC.

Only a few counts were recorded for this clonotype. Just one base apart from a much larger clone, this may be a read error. The CDR3 region is CSVDIRMRGAVYNEQYF. The CDR3 bases are TGCAGCGTCGACATCAGGATGAGGGGGGCAGTCTACAATGAGCAGTACTTC. The gene calls are TRBV29-1 and TRBJ2-5; D is perhaps TRBD1 or TRBD2 (6 bases each). CDR3 length equals 17 residues. The germline CDR1 and CDR2 sequences are SQVTM and ANQGSEA. The V and J ends lost 6 bases and 11 bases respectively, with 34 bases between them.

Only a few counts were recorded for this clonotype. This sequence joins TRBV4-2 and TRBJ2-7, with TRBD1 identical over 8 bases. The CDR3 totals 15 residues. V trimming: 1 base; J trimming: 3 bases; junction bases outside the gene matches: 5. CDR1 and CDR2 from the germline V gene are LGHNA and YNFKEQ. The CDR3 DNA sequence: TGTGCCAGCAGCCAAGTCCCGGGACAGGACTACGAGCAGTACTTC. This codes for CASSQVPGQDYEQYF.

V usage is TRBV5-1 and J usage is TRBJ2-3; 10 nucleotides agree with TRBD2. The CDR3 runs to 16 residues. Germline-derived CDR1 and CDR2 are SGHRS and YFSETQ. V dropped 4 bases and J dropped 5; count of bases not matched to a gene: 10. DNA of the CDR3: TGCGCCAGCAGCGGGGGAACTAGCGGGAATCTAGATACGCAGTATTTT. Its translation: CASSGGTSGNLDTQYF.

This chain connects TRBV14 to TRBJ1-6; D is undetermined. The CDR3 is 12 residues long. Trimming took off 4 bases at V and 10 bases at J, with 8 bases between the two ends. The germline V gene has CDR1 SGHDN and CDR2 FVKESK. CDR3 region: CASSLMGSPLHF. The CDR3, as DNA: TGTGCCAGCAGCCTAATGGGGTCACCCCTCCACTTT.

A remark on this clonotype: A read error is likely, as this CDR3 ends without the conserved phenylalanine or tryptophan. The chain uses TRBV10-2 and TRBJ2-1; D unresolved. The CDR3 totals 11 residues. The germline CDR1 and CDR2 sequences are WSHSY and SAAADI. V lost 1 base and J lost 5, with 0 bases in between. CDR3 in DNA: TGCGCCAGCAGTGAGTACAATGAGCAGTTCGTC. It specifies CASSEYNEQFV.

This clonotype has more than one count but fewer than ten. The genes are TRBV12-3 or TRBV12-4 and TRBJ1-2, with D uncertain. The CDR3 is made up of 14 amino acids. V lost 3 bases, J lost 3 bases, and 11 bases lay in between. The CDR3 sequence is CASSFTQTDYGYTF. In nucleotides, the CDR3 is TGTGCCAGCAGTTTTACCCAGACCGACTATGGCTACACCTTC.

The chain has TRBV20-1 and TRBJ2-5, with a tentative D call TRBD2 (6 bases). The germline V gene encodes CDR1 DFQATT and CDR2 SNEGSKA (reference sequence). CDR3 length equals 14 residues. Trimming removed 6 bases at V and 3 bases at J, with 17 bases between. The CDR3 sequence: CSALRTTGEETQYF. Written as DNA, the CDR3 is TGCAGTGCCCTAAGGACTACCGGAGAAGAGACCCAGTACTTC.

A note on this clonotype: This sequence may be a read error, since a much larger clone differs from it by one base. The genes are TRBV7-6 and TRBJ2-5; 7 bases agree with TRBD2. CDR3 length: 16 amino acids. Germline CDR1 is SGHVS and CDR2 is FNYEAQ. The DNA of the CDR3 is TGTGCCAGCAGCGGTACCAGCGGGACCTTCCAAGAGGCCCAGTACTTC. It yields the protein CASSGTSGTFQEAQYF. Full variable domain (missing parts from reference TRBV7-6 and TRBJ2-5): GAGVSQSPRYKVTKRGQDVALRCDPISGHVSLYWYRQALGQGPEFLTYFNYEAQQDKSGLPNDRFSAERPEGSISTLTIQRTEQRDSAMYRCASSGTSGTFQEAQYFGPGTRLLVL.

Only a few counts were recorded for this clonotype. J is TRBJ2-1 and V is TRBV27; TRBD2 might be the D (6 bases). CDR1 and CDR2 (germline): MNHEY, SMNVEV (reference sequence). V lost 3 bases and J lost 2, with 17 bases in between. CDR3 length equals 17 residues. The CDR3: CASSLRDPRGTYNEQFF. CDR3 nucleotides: TGTGCCAGCAGTTTGCGGGACCCACGGGGCACCTACAATGAGCAGTTCTTC.

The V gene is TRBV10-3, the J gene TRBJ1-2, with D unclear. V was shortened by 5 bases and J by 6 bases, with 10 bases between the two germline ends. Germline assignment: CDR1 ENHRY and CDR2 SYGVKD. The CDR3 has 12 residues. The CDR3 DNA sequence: TGTGCCATCAGTCCGGCTCGTGATGGCTACACCTTC. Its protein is CAISPARDGYTF.

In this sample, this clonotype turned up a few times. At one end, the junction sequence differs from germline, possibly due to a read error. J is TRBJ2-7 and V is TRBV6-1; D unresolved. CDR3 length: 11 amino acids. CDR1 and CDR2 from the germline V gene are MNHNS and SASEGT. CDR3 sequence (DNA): TGTGCCAGCAGATTTTCCAGCGAGGAGTACTTC. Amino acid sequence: CASRFSSEEYF.

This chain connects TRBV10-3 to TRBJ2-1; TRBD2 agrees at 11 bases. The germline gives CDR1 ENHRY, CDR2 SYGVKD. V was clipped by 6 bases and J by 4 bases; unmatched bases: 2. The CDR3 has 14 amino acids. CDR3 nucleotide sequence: TGTGCCATCAGGGGGACTAGCGGTTACAATGAGCAGTTCTTC. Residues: CAIRGTSGYNEQFF.

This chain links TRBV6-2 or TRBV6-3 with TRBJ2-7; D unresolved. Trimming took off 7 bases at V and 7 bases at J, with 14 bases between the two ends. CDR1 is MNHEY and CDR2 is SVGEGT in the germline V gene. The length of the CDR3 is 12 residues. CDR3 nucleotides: TGTGCCAGCAAAGCGATGCAGGAAGAGCAGTACTTC. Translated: CASKAMQEEQYF.

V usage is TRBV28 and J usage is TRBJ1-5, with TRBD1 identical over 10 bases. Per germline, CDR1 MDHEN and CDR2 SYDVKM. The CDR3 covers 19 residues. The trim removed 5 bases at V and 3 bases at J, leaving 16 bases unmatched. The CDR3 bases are TGTGCCAGCAGTACCGGACAGGGGGGAACCCGCGCCTTCAATCAGCCCCAGCATTTT. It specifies CASSTGQGGTRAFNQPQHF.

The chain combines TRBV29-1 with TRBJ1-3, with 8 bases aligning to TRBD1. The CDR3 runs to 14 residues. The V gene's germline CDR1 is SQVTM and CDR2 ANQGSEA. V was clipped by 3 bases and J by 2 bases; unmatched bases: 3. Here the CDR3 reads CSVDEGQAGNTIYF. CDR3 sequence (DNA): TGCAGCGTTGATGAGGGACAGGCTGGAAACACCATATATTTT.

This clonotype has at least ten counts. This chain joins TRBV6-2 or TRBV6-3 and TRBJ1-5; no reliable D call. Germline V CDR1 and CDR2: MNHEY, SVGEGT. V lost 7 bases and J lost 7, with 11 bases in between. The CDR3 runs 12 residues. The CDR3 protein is CASTLTGQPQHF. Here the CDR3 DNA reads TGTGCCAGCACCCTAACGGGGCAGCCCCAGCATTTT.

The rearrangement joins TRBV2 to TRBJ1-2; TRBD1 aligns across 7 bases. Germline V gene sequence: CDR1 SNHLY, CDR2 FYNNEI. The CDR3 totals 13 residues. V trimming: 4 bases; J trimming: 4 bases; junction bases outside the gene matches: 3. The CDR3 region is CASSGGDSYGYTF. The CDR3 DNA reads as TGTGCCAGCAGTGGGGGGGACAGCTATGGCTACACCTTC.